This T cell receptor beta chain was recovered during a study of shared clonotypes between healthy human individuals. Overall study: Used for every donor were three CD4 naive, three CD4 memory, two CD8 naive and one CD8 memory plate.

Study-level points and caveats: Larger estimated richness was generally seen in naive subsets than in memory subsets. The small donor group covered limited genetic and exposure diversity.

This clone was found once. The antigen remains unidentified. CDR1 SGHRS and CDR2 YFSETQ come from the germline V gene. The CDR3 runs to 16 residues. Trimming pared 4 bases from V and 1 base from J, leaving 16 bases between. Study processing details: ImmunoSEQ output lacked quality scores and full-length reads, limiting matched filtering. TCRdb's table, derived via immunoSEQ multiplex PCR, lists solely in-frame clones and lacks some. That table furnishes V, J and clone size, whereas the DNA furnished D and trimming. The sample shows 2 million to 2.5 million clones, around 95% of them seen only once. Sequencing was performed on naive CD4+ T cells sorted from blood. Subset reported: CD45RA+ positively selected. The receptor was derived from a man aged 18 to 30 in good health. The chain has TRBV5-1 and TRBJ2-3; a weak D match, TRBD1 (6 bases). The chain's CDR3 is CASSPQQGTRTDTQYF. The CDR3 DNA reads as TGCGCCAGCAGCCCGCAACAGGGAACGCGCACAGATACGCAGTATTTT.